This TCR beta chain is drawn from a study of shared clonotypes between healthy human individuals (dated by TCRdb to about 2020). For the study in its entirety: A few men and a couple of women, aged 18 to 49 years, made up the cohort. Each donor's leukapheresis produced roughly between roughly 0.9 and 9 billion PBMCs. For each donor, three plates each were used for CD4 naive and CD4 memory, two plates were used for CD8 naive, and one plate was used for CD8 memory. Libraries were prepared and TCR repertoires were sequenced by different laboratories using diverse techniques, in order to increase sequencing depth and limit assay-specific biases. Blood TCR repertoires of five healthy adults were deeply sequenced to estimate repertoire size and the extent of clonotype sharing between individuals.

The junction carries 16 bases between V and J, which are trimmed by 3 bases and 1 base respectively. CDR3 length: 16 amino acids, cysteine to phenylalanine. Just CDR3 DNA is preserved here, 48 bases in frame from base 1. Based on the germline V gene, the CDR1 and CDR2 sequences are MGHRA and YSYEKL. TCR CDR3 regions were amplified from genomic DNA by multiplex PCR using the deep immunoSEQ assay. For each cell subset, the extracted genomic DNA was distributed evenly across all wells of several immunoSEQ 96-well plates, and each plate served as one replicate. For sorted subsets, around 0.2 ug genomic DNA, equal to tens of thousands of T cell genomes, was loaded into each replicate PCR. The purified libraries were quantified using a Qubit 3.0 fluorometer, sized with a Bioanalyzer 2100, and then quantified again using the KAPA Library Quantification kit. Each immunoSEQ 96-well plate was sequenced on its own single-read 150-cycle Illumina NextSeq 550 flow cell. For the original study's pipeline: Because only junctional sequences without quality scores were contained in the immunoSEQ output, filtering matching that applied to full-length reads could not be performed. Sequences were annotated with PyIR, a Python wrapper for IgBLAST v1.9, using IMGT germline references to assign V/J genes and CDR3. Reads were removed for weak V/J assignments (E-value above 1e-6), missing CDR3, stop codons, out-of-frame junctions, or ambiguous translated residues. V3J clonotypes were defined by identical inferred V gene, J gene, and CDR3 amino acid sequence. The percentage overlap between two repertoires was calculated by dividing the number of shared unique clonotypes by the size of the smaller repertoire. Richness of each repertoire was evaluated using RTK rarefaction, the Chao1 estimator, and Recon v2.1 estimates of unobserved clonotypes. For all TCRbeta clonotypes obtained by the gDNA method from four donors, generation probabilities were computed with OLGA. TCRdb re-hosts the immuneACCESS table, in-frame sequences only. Its copies lack some clones; in the studies checked, an unresolved V gene accounts for under half of them, and the cause for the rest is not known. That table furnishes V, J and clone size, whereas the DNA furnished D and trimming. The sample profile shows over a million clones; about 80% of them were found once. The ten top clones hold 0.55% to 0.7% of the sample.

The donors were healthy, HIV-negative adults with no recently reported acute infections or vaccinations. Every donor was a Caucasian adult residing in Nashville, Tennessee, USA. CD4+ T cells were enriched by magnetic negative selection; naive cells were then positively selected on CD45RA, and the negative fraction formed the memory subset. Blood was obtained by leukapheresis, after which PBMCs were separated by Ficoll-Histopaque density gradient centrifugation and cryopreserved in liquid nitrogen vapor phase. Analytical flow cytometry was used to check the purity and quantity of every magnetically sorted T cell population. Genomic DNA was isolated from every sorted fraction and measured by UV absorbance on a Nanodrop 2000c. Paper-wide results and their limitations: Around 5% of naive CD4, 3.5% of naive CD8, about 2.4% of memory CD4, and roughly 0.4% of memory CD8 clonotypes were shared across several donors. Rarefaction of sorted-subset datasets indicated incomplete sequencing despite the large sequencing depth. Clonotypes shared by all four sorted-subset donors showed higher generation probabilities than non-shared clonotypes. Because the study included a small number of donors, the genetic and exposure-history diversity represented was limited. Only blood was sampled, and tissue TCR repertoires likely differ from those in blood. Pairwise subsampling led to the expectation that sequencing depth would affect the degree of clonotype sharing among donors. Naive subsets generally had larger estimated clonotype richness than memory subsets did.

Concerning this clone: It lacks a known antigen. No base-level quality is on record; no much larger clone is a single base apart.

This receptor was identified in a man younger than 30 in good health. Some clones in this sample may be carry-over from other donors' samples. Here the chain combines TRBV4-1 and TRBJ2-7, with no D gene named confidently. The sample was memory CD4+ T cells from PBMCs. The cell subset or site label, as the study defines it: CD45RA-negative fraction. CDR3 protein: CASSQRSVSSSYEQYF. The DNA reads TGCGCCAGCAGCCAGAGGAGCGTATCTTCTTCCTACGAGCAGTACTTC.